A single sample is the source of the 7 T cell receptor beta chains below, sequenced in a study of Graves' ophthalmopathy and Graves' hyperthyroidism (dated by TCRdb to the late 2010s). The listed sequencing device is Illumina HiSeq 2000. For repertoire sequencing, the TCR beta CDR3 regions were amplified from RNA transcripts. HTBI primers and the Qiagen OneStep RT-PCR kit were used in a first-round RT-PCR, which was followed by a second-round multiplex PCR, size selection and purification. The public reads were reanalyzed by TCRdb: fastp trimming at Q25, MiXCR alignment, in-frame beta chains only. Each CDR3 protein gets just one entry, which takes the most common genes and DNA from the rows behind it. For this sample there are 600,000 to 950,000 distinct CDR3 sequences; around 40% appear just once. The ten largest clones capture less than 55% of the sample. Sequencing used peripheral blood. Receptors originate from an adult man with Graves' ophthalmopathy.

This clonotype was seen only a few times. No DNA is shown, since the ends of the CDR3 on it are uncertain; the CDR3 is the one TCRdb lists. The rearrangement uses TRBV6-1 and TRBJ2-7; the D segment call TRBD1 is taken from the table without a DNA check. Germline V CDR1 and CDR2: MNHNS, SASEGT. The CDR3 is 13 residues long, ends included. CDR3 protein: CASSTAGWAQGTF.

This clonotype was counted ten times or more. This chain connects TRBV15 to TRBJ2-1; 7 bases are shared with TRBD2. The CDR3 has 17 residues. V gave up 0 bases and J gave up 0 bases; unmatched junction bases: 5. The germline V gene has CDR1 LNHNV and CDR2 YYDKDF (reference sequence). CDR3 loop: CATSRDREGTSYNEQFF. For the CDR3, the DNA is TGTGCCACCAGCAGAGATAGGGAGGGTACCTCCTACAATGAGCAGTTCTTC. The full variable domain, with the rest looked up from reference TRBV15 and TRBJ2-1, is DAMVIQNPRYQVTQFGKPVTLSCSQTLNHNVMYWYQQKSSQAPKLLFHYYDKDFNNEADTPDNFQSRRPNTSFCFLDIRSPGLGDTAMYLCATSRDREGTSYNEQFFGPGTRLTVL.

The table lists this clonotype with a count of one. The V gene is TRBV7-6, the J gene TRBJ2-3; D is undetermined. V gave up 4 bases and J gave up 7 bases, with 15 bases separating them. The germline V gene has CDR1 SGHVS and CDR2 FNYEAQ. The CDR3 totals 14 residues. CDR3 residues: CASSSHVTTNTQYF. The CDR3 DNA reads TGTGCCAGCAGCTCTCACGTCACGACAAATACGCAGTATTTT.

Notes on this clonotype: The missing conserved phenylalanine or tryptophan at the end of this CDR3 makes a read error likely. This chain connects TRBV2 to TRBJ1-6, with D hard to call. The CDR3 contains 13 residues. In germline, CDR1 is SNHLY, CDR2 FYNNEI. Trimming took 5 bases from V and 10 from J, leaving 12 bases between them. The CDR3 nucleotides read TGTGCCAGCAGTTCGGTGGTTTGGTCACCCCTCCACCTT. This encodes CASSSVVWSPLHL.

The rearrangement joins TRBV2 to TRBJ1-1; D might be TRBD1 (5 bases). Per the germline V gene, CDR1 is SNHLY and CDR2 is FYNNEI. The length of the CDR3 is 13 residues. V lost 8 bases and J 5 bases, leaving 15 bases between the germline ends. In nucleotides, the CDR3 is TGTGCCAGCGGCTACCAGGGAGGAACTGAAGCTTTCTTT. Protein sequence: CASGYQGGTEAFF.

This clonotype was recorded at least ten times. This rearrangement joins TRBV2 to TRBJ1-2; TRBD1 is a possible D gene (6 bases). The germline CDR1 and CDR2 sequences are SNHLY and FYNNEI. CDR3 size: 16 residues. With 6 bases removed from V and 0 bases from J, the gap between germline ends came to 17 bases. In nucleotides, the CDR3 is TGTGCCAGCAGACTAGAAACCGGGACACCTAACTATGGCTACACCTTC. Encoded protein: CASRLETGTPNYGYTF.

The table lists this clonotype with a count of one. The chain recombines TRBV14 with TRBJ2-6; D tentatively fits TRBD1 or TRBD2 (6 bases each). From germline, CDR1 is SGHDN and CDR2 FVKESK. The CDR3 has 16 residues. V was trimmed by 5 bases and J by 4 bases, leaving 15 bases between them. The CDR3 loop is CASSATGGDGANVLTF. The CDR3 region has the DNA TGTGCCAGCAGCGCGACCGGGGGCGACGGGGCCAACGTCCTGACTTTC.